The next 30 T cell receptor beta chains were all read from a single sample in a study of T cell responses to AZD1222 COVID-19 vaccine (dated by TCRdb to the early 2020s). The time point tag for this specimen amounts to: about 28 days (+/-7) after the second vaccine dose. The library was generated by the immunoSEQ multiplex PCR assay. Not all clones reach the TCRdb copy of this immuneACCESS table, which keeps in-frame sequences only. Checked studies attribute under half of the gap to unresolved V genes and leave the rest unexplained. Present in this sample are about 100,000 clones, approximately 90% of which were seen just once. Of the sample, 8% to 8.5% falls within the top ten clones. The specimen was peripheral blood, collected 28 days after the second AZD1222 dose. These receptors originate from an adult who received the AZD1222 COVID-19 vaccine.

This sequence joins TRBV3-1 (or the pseudogene TRBV3-2) and TRBJ2-7; D call uncertain. Germline CDR1 reads LGHDT; CDR2 reads YNNKEL (reference sequence). V was trimmed by 3 bases and J by 0 bases, leaving 15 bases between them. The CDR3 has 16 amino acids. CDR3 amino acids: CASSHETDANSYEQYF. Written as DNA, the CDR3 is TGTGCCAGCAGCCACGAAACGGACGCCAACTCCTACGAGCAGTACTTC.

The CDR3 DNA sequence: TGTGCCAGCAGCCAAGACAGCAGGGCTGCTTTCTTT. This encodes CASSQDSRAAFF. The V call is TRBV3-1 (or the pseudogene TRBV3-2), the J call TRBJ1-1; weak D call: TRBD1 (5 bases). Germline CDR1 and CDR2: LGHDT and YNNKEL (reference sequence). Trimming left V 0 bases short and J 11 bases short, with 10 bases between. The CDR3 totals 12 residues.

The chain combines TRBV16 with TRBJ2-1, with D perhaps TRBD1 (6 bases). Germline lookup yields CDR1 KGHSY and CDR2 FQNENV. V lost 1 base, J lost 6 bases, and 10 bases lay in between. This CDR3 has 14 residues. In DNA form, the CDR3 reads TGTGCCAGCAGCCAATGGGCAGGGGTCAATGAGCAGTTCTTC. Amino acids: CASSQWAGVNEQFF.

V gene TRBV5-4 combines with J gene TRBJ1-1; D remains ambiguous. Germline values: CDR1 SGHNT, CDR2 YYREEE (reference sequence). CDR3 size: 14 residues. Between the trimmed V and J ends, which lost 2 bases and 1 base, there was a span of 9 bases. The CDR3 DNA reads as TGTGCCAGCAGCTTCCCCACCAGGAACACTGAAGCTTTCTTT. Translated, it gives CASSFPTRNTEAFF.

V and J are TRBV10-3 and TRBJ1-2; TRBD1 matches 10 bases. V shed 7 bases, J shed 0 bases, and the junction held 14 bases outside the gene matches. The CDR3 is made up of 18 amino acids. Germline CDR1 and CDR2: ENHRY and SYGVKD. CDR3 residues: CAINMGQGSLHANYGYTF. In DNA, the CDR3 is TGTGCCATCAATATGGGACAGGGGTCCTTACACGCTAACTATGGCTACACCTTC.

The chain carries TRBV28 and TRBJ2-7; 10 positions match TRBD2. The CDR3 sequence is 17 residues long. Trimming cost V 2 bases and J 0 bases; bases outside gene matches: 7. The germline V gene has CDR1 MDHEN and CDR2 SYDVKM. The CDR3 is CASSLDPSGSFSYEQYF. As DNA, the CDR3 is TGTGCCAGCAGTTTAGATCCTAGCGGGAGTTTCTCCTACGAGCAGTACTTC.

The chain combines TRBV10-1 with TRBJ2-7; D might be TRBD1 or TRBD2, each matching 5 bases. This CDR3 has 14 amino acids. V lost 6 bases to trimming and J lost 2 bases, with 14 bases between them. Per germline, CDR1 WNHNN and CDR2 SYGVQD (reference sequence). Here the CDR3 reads CASSPELGAYEQYF. The CDR3 nucleotides read TGCGCCAGCAGCCCCGAACTAGGGGCCTACGAGCAGTACTTC.

Comment on this clone: Different DNA sequences within this sample yield the same CDR3. This sequence joins TRBV6-5 and TRBJ1-6; 9 bases fit TRBD1. With 3 bases clipped from V and 10 bases from J, the junction kept 7 bases outside the gene matches. Germline V gene sequence: CDR1 MNHEY, CDR2 SVGAGI. This CDR3 region has 15 residues. In nucleotides, the CDR3 is TGTGCCAGCAGTTATTCAAGGACAGGGGACTCACCCCTCCACTTT. Translation: CASSYSRTGDSPLHF.

This clone was counted a single time. The chain recombines TRBV6-6 with TRBJ1-3; no clear D. The CDR3 consists of 16 residues. The germline CDR1 and CDR2 sequences are MNHNY and SVGAGI (reference sequence). Trimming took off 4 bases at V and 0 bases at J, with 13 bases between the two ends. Here the CDR3 DNA reads TGTGCCAGCAGTTCGGGGAGACGGCCCTCTGGAAACACCATATATTTT. Translation gives CASSSGRRPSGNTIYF.

V is TRBV10-3 and J is TRBJ1-2; the match to TRBD1 covers 7 bases. Trimming took 8 bases from V and 3 from J; bases not matched to a gene: 12. The CDR3 totals 15 residues. Germline CDR1 is ENHRY and CDR2 is SYGVKD. The CDR3 reads CAIGGQVGDDYGYTF. CDR3 DNA: TGTGCCATCGGAGGACAGGTTGGGGACGACTATGGCTACACCTTC.

This chain uses TRBV13 with TRBJ1-6; TRBD1 is a possible D gene (6 bases). V was trimmed by 4 bases and J by 10 bases, leaving 14 bases between them. This CDR3 comprises 14 residues. In germline, CDR1 is PRHDT, CDR2 FYEKMQ (reference sequence). CDR3 residues: CASSYRGPRSPLHF. As DNA, the CDR3 is TGTGCCAGCAGCTACCGGGGGCCGAGGTCACCCCTCCACTTT.

The chain couples TRBV5-4 to TRBJ2-7; D may be TRBD1 or TRBD2 (5 bases each). V lost 4 bases to trimming and J lost 6 bases, with 14 bases between them. The V gene's germline CDR1 is SGHNT and CDR2 YYREEE (reference sequence). The CDR3 has 13 residues. CDR3 sequence: CASSGMGDLEQYF. The DNA for the CDR3 is TGTGCCAGCAGCGGAATGGGGGATCTCGAGCAGTACTTC.

The chain carries TRBV4-2 and TRBJ1-1, with D unresolved. V lost 1 base, J lost 13 bases, and 19 bases lay in between. The CDR3 extends over 14 amino acids. Germline loops: CDR1 LGHNA, CDR2 YNFKEQ. The DNA for the CDR3 is TGTGCCAGCAGCCAAGTCGACCCCCTTGGGGAGGGTTTCTTT. Its protein is CASSQVDPLGEGFF.

CDR3 protein: CASSPAGEGSGANVLTF. Written as DNA, the CDR3 is TGTGCCAGCAGCCCAGCGGGAGAAGGCTCTGGGGCCAACGTCCTGACTTTC. The chain recombines TRBV28 with TRBJ2-6, with 8 bases fitting TRBD2. V shed 6 bases and J 0 bases; nucleotides not matched to a gene: 7. The CDR3 contains 17 residues. Germline V gene data show CDR1 as MDHEN and CDR2 as SYDVKM.

The chain links TRBV3-1 (or the pseudogene TRBV3-2) to TRBJ1-3; D perhaps matches TRBD1 (5 bases). This CDR3 region has 14 residues. Deletions cut 1 base from V and 4 bases from J, with 8 bases between. Germline CDR1 and CDR2: LGHDT and YNNKEL (reference sequence). CDR3 sequence: CASSQVRTGNTIYF. In DNA, the CDR3 is TGTGCCAGCAGCCAAGTCAGGACAGGAAACACCATATATTTT.

This chain links TRBV25-1 with TRBJ2-7; TRBD1 is a possible D gene (6 bases). Germline CDR1 MGHDK, CDR2 SYGVNS. The CDR3 has 16 amino acids. The V and J ends lost 3 bases and 4 bases respectively, with 19 bases between them. CDR3 DNA: TGTGCCAGCAGTGAGTTAAGGAGGACAGAAATATACGAGCAGTACTTC. Protein product: CASSELRRTEIYEQYF.

The chain is built from TRBV6-5 and TRBJ1-4; 9 bases map to TRBD1. Germline CDR1 and CDR2: MNHEY and SVGAGI. This CDR3 region has 15 residues. J lost 5 bases, V lost 5 bases, and 6 bases had no gene match. The CDR3 DNA follows: TGTGCCAGCAGTCGTGGACAGGGGTTAAATGAAAAACTGTTTTTT. This codes for CASSRGQGLNEKLFF.

V is TRBV12-3 or TRBV12-4 and J is TRBJ1-6, with D possibly TRBD1 on 6 matching bases. With 5 bases removed from V and 12 bases from J, the gap between germline ends came to 11 bases. The length of the CDR3 is 12 residues. Here the CDR3 reads CASSIQGEPLHF. In nucleotides, the CDR3 is TGTGCCAGCAGTATACAGGGAGAACCCCTCCACTTT.

This clone was seen a few times. This chain joins TRBV19 and TRBJ2-3, with D possibly TRBD2 on 5 matching bases. Trimming cost V 4 bases and J 3 bases, with 11 bases left between them. From germline, CDR1 is LNHDA and CDR2 SQIVND (reference sequence). CDR3 length equals 14 residues. CDR3 in amino acids: CASSNPAETDTQYF. CDR3 coding DNA: TGTGCCAGTAGTAATCCAGCGGAGACAGATACGCAGTATTTT.

This chain connects TRBV27 to TRBJ1-5; D possibly corresponds to TRBD1 (5 bases). Per germline, CDR1 MNHEY and CDR2 SMNVEV (reference sequence). CDR3 length: 15 residues. Trimming removed 2 bases from V and 4 bases from J, with 12 bases in between. CDR3 residues: CASSLIGGVNQPQHF. CDR3 DNA: TGTGCCAGCAGTTTAATAGGAGGGGTTAATCAGCCCCAGCATTTT.

The chain joins TRBV14 to TRBJ1-2; D gene ambiguous. Germline V gene lookup returns CDR1 SGHDN and CDR2 FVKESK. Between the trimmed V and J ends, which lost 1 base and 7 bases, there was a span of 10 bases. The CDR3 is 13 residues long. Written as DNA, the CDR3 is TGTGCCAGCAGCCAAGTTGGGGTGGCTGGCTACACCTTC. It is translated as CASSQVGVAGYTF.

V is TRBV10-3 and J is TRBJ2-7; no definite D call. The ends were cut back, 4 bases at V and 0 bases at J, with 10 bases in the middle. The CDR3 spans 14 residues. Germline-derived CDR1 and CDR2 are ENHRY and SYGVKD. The CDR3 region is CAISVRRSSYEQYF. CDR3 bases: TGTGCCATCAGTGTTCGGCGGAGCTCCTACGAGCAGTACTTC.

This sequence joins TRBV5-8 and TRBJ1-5; D gene ambiguous. Trimming left V 0 bases short and J 4 bases short, with 11 bases between. There are 15 residues in the CDR3. The germline gives CDR1 SGHTS, CDR2 YDEGEE. CDR3 sequence: CASSLVGSGNQPQHF. In DNA, the CDR3 is TGTGCCAGCAGCTTGGTGGGGTCGGGGAATCAGCCCCAGCATTTT.

The chain combines TRBV11-2 with TRBJ2-7, with a weak D call TRBD2 (5 bases). The germline V gene encodes CDR1 SGHAT and CDR2 FQNNGV. The CDR3 has 14 residues. Trimming left V 4 bases short and J 5 bases short, with 15 bases between. As DNA, the CDR3 is TGTGCCAGCAGCTATTGGACTTCCCTTAACGAGCAGTACTTC. It yields the protein CASSYWTSLNEQYF.

The chain combines TRBV11-2 with TRBJ2-1, with a weak D call TRBD2 (5 bases). The germline V gene encodes CDR1 SGHAT and CDR2 FQNNGV. The CDR3 sequence is 15 residues long. The germline V and J ends were trimmed by 3 bases and 3 bases, with 12 bases remaining between them. CDR3 sequence (DNA): TGTGCCAGCAGCTTTAGAGAGGGATTCTACAATGAGCAGTTCTTC. Encoded protein: CASSFREGFYNEQFF.

The chain carries TRBV5-1 and TRBJ2-7; weak D call: TRBD2 (5 bases). This CDR3 contains 15 residues. V lost 4 bases and J lost 2, with 16 bases in between. Per germline, CDR1 SGHRS and CDR2 YFSETQ. The DNA of the CDR3 is TGCGCCAGCAGCGAGGGTCCCGGGTTGGCCTACGAGCAGTACTTC. Amino acid sequence: CASSEGPGLAYEQYF.

The chain is built from TRBV5-1 and TRBJ2-7; D is tentatively TRBD1 or TRBD2 (5 bases each). The V and J ends lost 0 bases and 6 bases respectively, with 13 bases between them. CDR3 length: 14 residues. Germline lookup yields CDR1 SGHRS and CDR2 YFSETQ. CDR3: CASSLGGISGEQYF. In DNA, the CDR3 is TGCGCCAGCAGCTTGGGGGGGATAAGTGGCGAGCAGTACTTC. Using reference TRBV5-1 and TRBJ2-7 for the parts outside the CDR3, the full variable domain is KAGVTQTPRYLIKTRGQQVTLSCSPISGHRSVSWYQQTPGQGLQFLFEYFSETQRNKGNFPGRFSGRQFSNSRSEMNVSTLELGDSALYLCASSLGGISGEQYFGPGTRLTVT.

A word on this clone: A read error is possible here, since a much larger clone lies one base away. V and J are TRBV28 and TRBJ1-5; D uncertain. V lost 9 bases and J lost 2, with 14 bases in between. CDR3 length: 14 amino acids. Germline CDR1 MDHEN, CDR2 SYDVKM. In DNA, the CDR3 is TGTGCCAGTTGTCAGAGGATTGGCAATCAGCCCCAGCATTTT. It translates to CASCQRIGNQPQHF.

V gene TRBV14 combines with J gene TRBJ2-3; D uncertain. V was trimmed by 4 bases and J by 5 bases, leaving 13 bases between them. CDR1 is SGHDN and CDR2 is FVKESK in the germline V gene. The CDR3 totals 14 residues. The CDR3 region is CASSPFSSGDTQYF. CDR3 coding DNA: TGTGCCAGCAGCCCCTTTTCTAGTGGAGATACGCAGTATTTT.

With respect to this clone: Because the CDR3's place on the DNA is in doubt, the DNA is left out and the CDR3 is given as listed by TCRdb. The chain links TRBV28 to TRBJ2-1; the table's D call TRBD2 went unverified against the DNA. The germline gives CDR1 MDHEN, CDR2 SYDVKM. The CDR3 is 16 amino acids long, termini counted. The CDR3 here is CASSSSTSGGYNEQFF.